This is a list of T cell receptor beta chains from one sample in a study of Ad26.COV2.S vaccination and SARS-CoV-2 variants. Produced via immunoSEQ multiplex PCR; TCRdb's table is partial and in-frame only. This sample has 380,000 or so clones, with 86% found just once. Sample: peripheral blood, taken in a trial of Ad26.COV2.S vaccine versus placebo. The receptors derive from a person aged 18-60 years who received the Ad26.COV2.S COVID-19 vaccine or a placebo. The CDR3 runs from the conserved cysteine through the conserved F or W. A D gene is named only where the DNA matches it firmly. Size is omitted from some rows. Given values are once, few, many or a class for expanded clones.

>TRBV27|TRBJ1-4|NA|TRBD1
TGTGCCAGCAGTTCCGGGACAGGAAAACTGTTTTTT
CASSSGTGKLFF
>TRBV5-6|TRBJ1-1|once|NA
TGTGCCAGCAGCTTAGGGGTTACTGAAGCTTTCTTT
CASSLGVTEAFF
>TRBV25-1|TRBJ1-1|NA|NA
TGTGCCACCCACGACTCACAGGGTTTTAACACTGAAGCTTTCTTT
CATHDSQGFNTEAFF
>TRBV6-5|TRBJ2-5|NA|TRBD2
TGTGCCAGCAGTTCCCTAGCGGGGAAACAAGAGACCCAGTACTTC
CASSSLAGKQETQYF
>TRBV5-1|TRBJ2-7|NA|TRBD2
TGCGCCAGCAGTTGGGGGGACTACTCCTACGAGCAGTACTTC
CASSWGDYSYEQYF
>TRBV19|TRBJ2-5|NA|TRBD1
TGTGCCAGTTCGGACAGGGGGCCGACCCAGTACTTC
CASSDRGPTQYF
>TRBV3-1/TRBV3-2|TRBJ2-3|NA|TRBD2
TGTGCCAGCAGCCTTAGCGGGGTTGTAGATACGCAGTATTTT
CASSLSGVVDTQYF
>TRBV25-1|TRBJ2-7|NA|NA
TGTGCCAGCAGTTACAGGGTCGAGCAGTACTTC
CASSYRVEQYF
>TRBV7-6|TRBJ1-2|NA|NA
TGTGCCAGCAGCTCCGGGCCGAACTATGGCTACACCTTC
CASSSGPNYGYTF
>TRBV5-6|TRBJ2-4|NA|NA
TGTGCCAGCAGCGAGGGACCGACGGCCAAAAACATTCAGTACTTC
CASSEGPTAKNIQYF
>TRBV2|TRBJ1-1|NA|NA
TGTGCCAGCACCGGACAGTCCTTGGTGGCTGAAGCTTTCTTT
CASTGQSLVAEAFF
>TRBV7-3|TRBJ2-5|NA|NA
TGTGCCAGCAGCCCCCGACTAGGGCCACAAGAGACCCAGTACTTC
CASSPRLGPQETQYF
>TRBV5-6|TRBJ1-4|NA|NA
TGTGCCAGCAGCTTGGAGGTCAGGACTCTAAAAAAACTGTTTTTT
CASSLEVRTLKKLFF
>TRBV7-9|TRBJ1-6|NA|TRBD1
TGTGCCAGCAGCCCCGACAGGGTTAATAATTCACCCCTCCACTTT
CASSPDRVNNSPLHF
>TRBV6-5|TRBJ1-5|NA|NA
TGTGCCAGCAGTTTTTCGAAAGGACCCGGGCACCCCCAGCATTTT
CASSFSKGPGHPQHF
>TRBV18|TRBJ2-7|NA|NA
TGTGCCAGCTCACCACTGGCATACGAGCAGTACTTC
CASSPLAYEQYF
>TRBV27|TRBJ2-5|NA|TRBD1
TGTGCCAGCGCCGAGGCAGGGGGCCAAGAGACCCAGTACTTC
CASAEAGGQETQYF